The entry below describes one TCR beta chain. Its target is not known. This CDR3 region has 12 residues. Per the germline V gene, CDR1 is SQVTM and CDR2 is ANQGSEA. Trimming took off 7 bases at V and 7 bases at J, with 13 bases between the two ends. The data were produced by immunoSEQ multiplex PCR, yet TCRdb's version contains in-frame clones alone and is incomplete. The table records under 70,000 clones, approximately 81% of them present only once. The data were obtained in a study of OX40 agonist ivuxolimab in advanced cancers. About the study: Patients undergoing dose escalation presented with hepatocellular carcinoma, melanoma, renal cell or head and neck cancer. The group had a mean age of 60 years, ranged from roughly 23 to 79, and was 82.7% male. Among those treated, three patients had partial responses, one with hepatocellular carcinoma and two with cutaneous melanoma.

Study-level points and caveats: At 0.1 to 3.0 mg/kg, CD4+ and CD8+ blood T cells expanded clonally by week 6.

The sequences come from CD4+ or CD8+ T cells sorted from blood, collected in a trial of the OX40 agonist ivuxolimab. The source of this sequence is an adult with an advanced solid tumor such as melanoma, head and neck, liver or kidney cancer. The J gene is TRBJ2-2, the V gene TRBV29-1; perhaps TRBD2 as D (7 bases). CDR3 amino acids: CSGGGLVGELFF. The CDR3 DNA reads TGCAGCGGGGGGGGGCTCGTCGGGGAGCTGTTTTTT.